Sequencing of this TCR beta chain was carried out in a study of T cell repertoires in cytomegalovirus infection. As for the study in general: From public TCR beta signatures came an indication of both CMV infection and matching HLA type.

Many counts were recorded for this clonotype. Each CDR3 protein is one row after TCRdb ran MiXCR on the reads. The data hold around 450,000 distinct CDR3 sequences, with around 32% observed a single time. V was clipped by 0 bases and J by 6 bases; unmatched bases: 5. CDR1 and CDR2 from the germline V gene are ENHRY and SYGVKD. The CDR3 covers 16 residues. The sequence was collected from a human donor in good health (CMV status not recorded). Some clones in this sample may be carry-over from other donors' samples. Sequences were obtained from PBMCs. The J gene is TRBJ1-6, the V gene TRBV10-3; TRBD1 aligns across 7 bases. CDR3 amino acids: CAISESQGRANSPLHF. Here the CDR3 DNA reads TGTGCCATCAGTGAGTCACAGGGGAGAGCTAATTCACCCCTCCACTTT.